This T cell receptor (beta chain) was identified in a study of T cell repertoires in cytomegalovirus infection. Study overall: Evidence of both CMV infection and a matching HLA type came from public TCR beta signatures.

From the reads, TCRdb called clonotypes with MiXCR, one entry per CDR3 protein. The sample holds about 130,000 distinct CDR3 sequences, roughly a quarter seen once. To note about this clonotype: Its antigen is not identified.

General study findings and limits: Identification of carriers of CMV plus the relevant HLA was performed using cumulative public TCR beta family frequency. The ex vivo response was dominated by HLA-C-restricted CMV-specific TCR beta clonotypes.

The sequenced sample consisted of PBMCs, sequenced either directly or after in vitro stimulation (not recorded which). The receptor was isolated from a human donor in good health (CMV status not recorded). Some clones in this sample may be carry-over from other donors' samples.

The CDR3: CASSASGTSPNEQFF. The CDR3 region has the DNA TGTGCCAGCAGTGCCTCCGGGACTAGCCCGAATGAGCAGTTCTTC. The V and J genes are TRBV6-1 and TRBJ2-1; 9 bases agree with TRBD2. V lost 4 bases, J lost 7 bases, and 8 bases stayed unmatched. Germline-derived CDR1 and CDR2 are MNHNS and SASEGT. The CDR3 runs to 15 residues.